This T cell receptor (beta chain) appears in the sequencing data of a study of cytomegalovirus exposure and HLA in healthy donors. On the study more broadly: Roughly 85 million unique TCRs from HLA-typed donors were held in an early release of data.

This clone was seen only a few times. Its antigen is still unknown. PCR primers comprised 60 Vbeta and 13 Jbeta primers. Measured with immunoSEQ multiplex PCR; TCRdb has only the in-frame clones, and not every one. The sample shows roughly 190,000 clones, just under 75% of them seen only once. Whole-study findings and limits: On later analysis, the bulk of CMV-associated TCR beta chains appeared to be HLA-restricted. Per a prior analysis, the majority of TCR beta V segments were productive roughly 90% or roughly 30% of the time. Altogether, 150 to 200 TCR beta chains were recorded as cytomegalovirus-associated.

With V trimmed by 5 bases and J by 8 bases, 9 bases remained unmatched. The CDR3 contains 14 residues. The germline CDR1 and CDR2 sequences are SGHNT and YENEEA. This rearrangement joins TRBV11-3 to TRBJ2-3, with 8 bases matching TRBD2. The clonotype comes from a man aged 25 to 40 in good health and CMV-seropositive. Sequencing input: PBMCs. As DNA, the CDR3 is TGTGCCAGCAGCAGCGGGGGCGATCTAGTTACGCAGTATTTT. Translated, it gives CASSSGGDLVTQYF.